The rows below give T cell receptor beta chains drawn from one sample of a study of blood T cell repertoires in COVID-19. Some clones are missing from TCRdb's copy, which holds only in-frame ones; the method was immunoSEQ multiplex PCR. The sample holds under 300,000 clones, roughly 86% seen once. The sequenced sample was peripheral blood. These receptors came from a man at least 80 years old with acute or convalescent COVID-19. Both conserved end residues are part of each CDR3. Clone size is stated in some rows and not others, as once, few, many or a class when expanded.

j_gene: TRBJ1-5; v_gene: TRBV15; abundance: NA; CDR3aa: CATSRAGRRGQPQHF
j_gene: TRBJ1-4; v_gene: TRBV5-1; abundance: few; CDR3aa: CASSLGLGRNEKLFF
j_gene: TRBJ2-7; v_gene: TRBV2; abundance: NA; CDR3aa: CASSDRTGTREQYF
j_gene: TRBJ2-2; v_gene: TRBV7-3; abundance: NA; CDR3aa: CASSLTSGSFANTGELFF
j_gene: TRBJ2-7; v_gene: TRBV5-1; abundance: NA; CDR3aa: CASSFEARPMYEQYF
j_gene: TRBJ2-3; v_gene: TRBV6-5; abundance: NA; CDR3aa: CASVTPGGTDTQYF
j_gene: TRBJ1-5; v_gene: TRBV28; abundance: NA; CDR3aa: CASSLGGFLLSQPQHF
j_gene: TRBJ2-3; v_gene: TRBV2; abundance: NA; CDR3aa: CASSGRQGRELSTDTQYF
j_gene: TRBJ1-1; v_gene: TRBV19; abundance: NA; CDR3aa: CATQRAGLNTEAFF
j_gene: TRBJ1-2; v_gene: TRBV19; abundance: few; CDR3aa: CASSAGGPKPWGYTF
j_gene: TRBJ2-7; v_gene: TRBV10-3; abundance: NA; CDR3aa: CAISELQGEQYF
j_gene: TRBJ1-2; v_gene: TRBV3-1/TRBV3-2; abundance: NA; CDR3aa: CASSQEVDKIYGYTF
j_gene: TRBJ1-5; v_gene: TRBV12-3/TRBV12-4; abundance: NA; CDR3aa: CASSSGLNQPQHF
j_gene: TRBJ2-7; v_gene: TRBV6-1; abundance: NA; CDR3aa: CASSDTRSYEQYF
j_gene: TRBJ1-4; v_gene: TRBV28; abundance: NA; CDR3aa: CASAPGGRREKLFF
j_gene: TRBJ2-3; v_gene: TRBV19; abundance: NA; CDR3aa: CASSISLPSTDTQYF
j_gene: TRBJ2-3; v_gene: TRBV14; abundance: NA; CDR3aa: CASSQAGTTGWYF
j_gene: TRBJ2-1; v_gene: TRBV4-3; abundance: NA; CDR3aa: CASSQDWDTNIEQFF
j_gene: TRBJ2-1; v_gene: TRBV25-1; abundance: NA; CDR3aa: CASSAKNEQFF